The 10 T cell receptor beta chains in this list originate from one sample, sequenced in a study of blood T cell repertoires in COVID-19. Sequencing used immunoSEQ multiplex PCR; TCRdb keeps in-frame clones, though not all of them. The table records 90,000 to 120,000 clones, about four fifths of them present only once. The sequencing input was peripheral blood. The receptors originated from a man in his 60s with acute or convalescent COVID-19.

The V gene is TRBV7-3, the J gene TRBJ2-3, with D tentatively TRBD1 (5 bases). Trimming cost V 5 bases and J 2 bases, with 11 bases left between them. Germline CDR1 is SGHTA and CDR2 is FQGTGA. CDR3 length: 14 residues. CDR3 coding DNA: TGTGCCAGCAGCAAAGACAGTTACACAGATACGCAGTATTTT. Protein sequence: CASSKDSYTDTQYF.

This chain joins TRBV3-1 (or the pseudogene TRBV3-2) and TRBJ2-5, with TRBD2 as a possible D gene (7 bases). The V gene lost 2 bases and the J gene lost 5 bases, with 15 bases spanning the gap. CDR1 is LGHDT and CDR2 is YNNKEL in the germline V gene (reference sequence). The CDR3 has 15 amino acids. For the CDR3, the DNA is TGTGCCAGCAGCCAACTGGGGGCAGCGGGGGAGACCCAGTACTTC. Amino acids: CASSQLGAAGETQYF.

The chain employs TRBV7-6 and TRBJ2-3; 11 bases fit TRBD2. The ends lost 6 bases at V and 4 bases at J; junction bases unmatched: 9. The CDR3 loop spans 16 amino acids. Looked up from germline, CDR1 is SGHVS and CDR2 is FNYEAQ. The chain's CDR3 is CASSITGLAASDTQYF. The CDR3 DNA sequence: TGTGCCAGCAGTATAACGGGACTAGCGGCTTCAGATACGCAGTATTTT.

In this sample, this clone turned up once. The genes are TRBV7-2 and TRBJ2-4; TRBD1 aligns across 8 bases. Germline V CDR1 and CDR2: SGHTA, FQGNSA. CDR3 length equals 18 residues. J was trimmed by 0 bases and V by 0 bases; bases with no gene match: 7. The CDR3 here is CASSLAQGAPLAKNIQYF. CDR3 sequence (DNA): TGTGCCAGCAGCTTAGCGCAGGGGGCCCCTCTAGCCAAAAACATTCAGTACTTC.

This chain joins TRBV7-3 and TRBJ2-1; 9 positions agree with TRBD2. CDR1 is SGHTA, CDR2 FQGTGA, per germline. The junction had 11 bases not matched to a gene; V was cut back by 4 bases and J by 1 base. This CDR3 has 18 amino acids. DNA of the CDR3: TGTGCCAGCAGCTCTAAGGGCCGCAGCGGGGGGTCCTACAATGAGCAGTTCTTC. Translated: CASSSKGRSGGSYNEQFF. The full variable domain, in which reference TRBV7-3 and TRBJ2-1 provide the parts outside the CDR3, is GAGVSQTPSNKVTEKGKYVELRCDPISGHTALYWYRQSLGQGPEFLIYFQGTGAADDSGLPNDRFFAVRPEGSVSTLKIQRTERGDSAVYLCASSSKGRSGGSYNEQFFGPGTRLTVL.

This chain's CDR3 is CASSYSGSLVSDTQYF. The CDR3 DNA reads as TGTGCCAGCAGCTATAGCGGGAGCCTGGTATCAGATACGCAGTATTTT. The chain employs TRBV5-5 and TRBJ2-3, with 9 bases fitting TRBD2. Germline V gene sequence: CDR1 SGHKS, CDR2 YYEKEE (reference sequence). With 3 bases clipped from V and 4 bases from J, the junction kept 9 bases outside the gene matches. There are 16 residues in the CDR3.

The V call is TRBV19, the J call TRBJ2-1; the D is unclear. Germline V lookup: CDR1 LNHDA, CDR2 SQIVND (reference sequence). The ends were cut back, 3 bases at V and 5 bases at J, with 5 bases in the middle. This CDR3 is 12 amino acids long. The CDR3 loop reads CASSIQDNEQFF. CDR3 DNA: TGTGCCAGTAGTATCCAGGACAATGAGCAGTTCTTC.

This clone was detected only a few times. The rearrangement joins TRBV3-1 (or the pseudogene TRBV3-2) to TRBJ1-6, with D unclear. The CDR3 sequence is 16 residues long. Trimming removed 2 bases from V and 9 bases from J, with 17 bases in between. The germline V gene encodes CDR1 LGHDT and CDR2 YNNKEL (reference sequence). CDR3 in DNA: TGTGCCAGCAGCCAAAGTTCCACAGCAGCGGGTTCACCCCTCCACTTT. Encoded protein: CASSQSSTAAGSPLHF.

This clone was picked up a small number of times. This chain joins TRBV4-2 and TRBJ2-1; a possible D gene is TRBD1 (6 bases). Looked up from germline, CDR1 is LGHNA and CDR2 is YNFKEQ. Trimming pared 0 bases from V and 3 bases from J, leaving 9 bases between. This CDR3 comprises 15 residues. Here the CDR3 DNA reads TGTGCCAGCAGCCAAGATAGGGGGAGCTACAATGAGCAGTTCTTC. Protein product: CASSQDRGSYNEQFF.

CDR3: CASRSSGYNEQFF. CDR3 coding DNA: TGTGCCAGTAGGTCTAGCGGCTACAATGAGCAGTTCTTC. This sequence joins TRBV19 and TRBJ2-1; 7 nucleotides agree with TRBD2. This CDR3 contains 13 residues. CDR1 and CDR2 (germline): LNHDA, SQIVND (reference sequence). With 6 bases clipped from V and 3 bases from J, the junction kept 2 bases outside the gene matches.